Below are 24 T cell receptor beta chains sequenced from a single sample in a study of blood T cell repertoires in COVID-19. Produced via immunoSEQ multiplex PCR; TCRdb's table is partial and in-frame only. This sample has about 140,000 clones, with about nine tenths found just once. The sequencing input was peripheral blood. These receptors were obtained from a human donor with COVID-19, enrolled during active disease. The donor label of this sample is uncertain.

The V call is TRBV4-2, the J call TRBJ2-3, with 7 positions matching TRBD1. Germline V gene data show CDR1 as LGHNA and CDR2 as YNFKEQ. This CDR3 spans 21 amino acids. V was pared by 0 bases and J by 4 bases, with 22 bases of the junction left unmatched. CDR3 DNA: TGTGCCAGCAGCCAAGAGTGGGGGAGAGACAGGGCCAGTAAGAGGGCAGATACGCAGTATTTT. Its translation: CASSQEWGRDRASKRADTQYF.

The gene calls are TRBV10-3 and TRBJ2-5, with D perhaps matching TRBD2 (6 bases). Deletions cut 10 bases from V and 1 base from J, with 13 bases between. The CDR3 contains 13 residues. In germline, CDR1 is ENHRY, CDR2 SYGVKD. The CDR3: CATAGTVQETQYF. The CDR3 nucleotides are TGTGCCACGGCGGGGACGGTCCAAGAGACCCAGTACTTC.

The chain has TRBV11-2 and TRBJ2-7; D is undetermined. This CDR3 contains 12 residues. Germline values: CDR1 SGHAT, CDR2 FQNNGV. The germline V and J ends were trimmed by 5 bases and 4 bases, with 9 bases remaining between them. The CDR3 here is CASSPNQYEQYF. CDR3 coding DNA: TGTGCCAGCAGCCCTAACCAATACGAGCAGTACTTC.

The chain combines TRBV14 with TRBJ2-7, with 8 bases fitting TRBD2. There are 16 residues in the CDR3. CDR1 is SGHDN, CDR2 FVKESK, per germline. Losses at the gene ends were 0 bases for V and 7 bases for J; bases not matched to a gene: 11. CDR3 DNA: TGTGCCAGCAGCCAAGATCGCGGGGGGAGCGTCTGGGAGCAGTACTTC. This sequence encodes CASSQDRGGSVWEQYF.

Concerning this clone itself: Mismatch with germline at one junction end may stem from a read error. CDR3 sequence reads: CASSYGQFSGNTIYF. The CDR3 DNA reads TGTGCTAGCAGCTATGGACAGTTCTCTGGAAACACCATATATTTT. The chain joins TRBV7-7 to TRBJ1-3; D possibly corresponds to TRBD1 (6 bases). This CDR3 is built from 15 residues. Per the germline V gene, CDR1 is SSHAT and CDR2 is FNYEAQ (reference sequence).

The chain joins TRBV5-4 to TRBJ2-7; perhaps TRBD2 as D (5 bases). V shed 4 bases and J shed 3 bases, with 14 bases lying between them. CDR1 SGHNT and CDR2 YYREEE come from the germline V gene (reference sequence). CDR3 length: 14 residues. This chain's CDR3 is CASSQEAWGYEQYF. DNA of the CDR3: TGTGCCAGCAGCCAGGAGGCCTGGGGCTACGAGCAGTACTTC.

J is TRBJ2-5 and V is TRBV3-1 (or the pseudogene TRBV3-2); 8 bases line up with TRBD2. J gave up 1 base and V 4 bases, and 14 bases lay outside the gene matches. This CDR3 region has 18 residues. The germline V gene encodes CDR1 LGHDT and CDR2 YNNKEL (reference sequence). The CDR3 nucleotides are TGTGCCAGCAGCCGCCCCCTCCCACTAGCGGCCTTCCAAGAGACCCAGTACTTC. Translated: CASSRPLPLAAFQETQYF.

For the CDR3, the DNA is TGTGCCAGCAGCGTAGAGGTAGGGAGCTATGGCTACACCTTC. As protein: CASSVEVGSYGYTF. The chain uses TRBV9 and TRBJ1-2; D not resolved. V lost 0 bases and J 4 bases, leaving 10 bases between the germline ends. The CDR3 covers 14 residues. Germline-derived CDR1 and CDR2 are SGDLS and YYNGEE.

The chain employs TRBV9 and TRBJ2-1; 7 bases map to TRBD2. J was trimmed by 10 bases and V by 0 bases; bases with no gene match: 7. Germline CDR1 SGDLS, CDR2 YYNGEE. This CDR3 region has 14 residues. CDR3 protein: CASSVDGREREQFF. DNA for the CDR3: TGTGCCAGCAGCGTAGACGGGCGGGAGCGGGAGCAGTTCTTC.

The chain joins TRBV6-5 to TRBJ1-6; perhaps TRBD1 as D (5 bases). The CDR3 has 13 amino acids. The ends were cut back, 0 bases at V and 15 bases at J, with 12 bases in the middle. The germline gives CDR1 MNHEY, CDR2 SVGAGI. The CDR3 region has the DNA TGTGCCAGCAGTTACTCAGGGTCTAGGGGCCTCCACTTT. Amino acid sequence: CASSYSGSRGLHF.

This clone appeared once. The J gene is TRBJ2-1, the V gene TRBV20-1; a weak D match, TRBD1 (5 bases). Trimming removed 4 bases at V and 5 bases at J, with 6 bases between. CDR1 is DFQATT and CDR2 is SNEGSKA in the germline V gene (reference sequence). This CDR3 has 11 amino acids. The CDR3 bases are TGCAGTGCTACGACAGACAATGAGCAGTTCTTC. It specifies CSATTDNEQFF.

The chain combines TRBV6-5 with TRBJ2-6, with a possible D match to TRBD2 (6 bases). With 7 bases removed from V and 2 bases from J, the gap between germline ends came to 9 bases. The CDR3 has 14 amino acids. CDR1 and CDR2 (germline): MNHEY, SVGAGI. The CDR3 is CASIGEAGANVLTF. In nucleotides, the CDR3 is TGTGCCAGCATAGGGGAGGCTGGGGCCAACGTCCTGACTTTC.

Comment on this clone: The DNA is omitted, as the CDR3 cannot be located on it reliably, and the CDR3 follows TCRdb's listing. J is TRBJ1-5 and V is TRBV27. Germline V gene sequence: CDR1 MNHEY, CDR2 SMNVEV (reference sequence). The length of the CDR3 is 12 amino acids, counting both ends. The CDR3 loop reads CASSTSGQPQHF.

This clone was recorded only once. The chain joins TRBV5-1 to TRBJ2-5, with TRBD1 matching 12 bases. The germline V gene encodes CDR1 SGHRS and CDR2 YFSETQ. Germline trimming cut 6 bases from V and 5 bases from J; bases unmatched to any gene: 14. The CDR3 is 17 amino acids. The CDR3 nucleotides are TGCGCCAGCACTCGCCTAGGGACAGGGGGCGCGGGGGAGACCCAGTACTTC. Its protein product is CASTRLGTGGAGETQYF.

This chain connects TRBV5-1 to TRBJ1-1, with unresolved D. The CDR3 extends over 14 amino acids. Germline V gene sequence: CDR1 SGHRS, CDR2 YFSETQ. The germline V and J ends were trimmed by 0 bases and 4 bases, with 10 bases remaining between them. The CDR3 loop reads CASSLEAEGTEAFF. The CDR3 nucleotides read TGCGCCAGCAGCTTGGAGGCTGAGGGCACTGAAGCTTTCTTT. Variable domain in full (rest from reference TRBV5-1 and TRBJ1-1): KAGVTQTPRYLIKTRGQQVTLSCSPISGHRSVSWYQQTPGQGLQFLFEYFSETQRNKGNFPGRFSGRQFSNSRSEMNVSTLELGDSALYLCASSLEAEGTEAFFGQGTRLTVV.

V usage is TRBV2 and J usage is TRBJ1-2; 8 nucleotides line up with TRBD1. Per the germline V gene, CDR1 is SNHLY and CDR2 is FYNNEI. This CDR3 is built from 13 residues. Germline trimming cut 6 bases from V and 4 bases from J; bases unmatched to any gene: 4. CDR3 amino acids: CASSITGGYGYTF. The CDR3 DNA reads TGTGCCAGCAGCATTACAGGGGGCTATGGCTACACCTTC.

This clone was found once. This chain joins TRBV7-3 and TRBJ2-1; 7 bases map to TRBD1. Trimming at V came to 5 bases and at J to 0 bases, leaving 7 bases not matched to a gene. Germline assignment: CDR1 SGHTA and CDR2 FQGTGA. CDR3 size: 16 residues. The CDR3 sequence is CASSPKGGYSYNEQFF. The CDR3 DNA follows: TGTGCCAGCAGCCCGAAAGGGGGCTACTCCTACAATGAGCAGTTCTTC.

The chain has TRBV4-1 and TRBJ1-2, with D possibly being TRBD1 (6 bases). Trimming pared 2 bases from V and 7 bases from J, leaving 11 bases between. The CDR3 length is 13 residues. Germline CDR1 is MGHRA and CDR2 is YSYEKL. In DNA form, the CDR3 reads TGCGCCAGCAGCCAATTACAGGGTGTTGGCTACACCTTC. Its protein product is CASSQLQGVGYTF.

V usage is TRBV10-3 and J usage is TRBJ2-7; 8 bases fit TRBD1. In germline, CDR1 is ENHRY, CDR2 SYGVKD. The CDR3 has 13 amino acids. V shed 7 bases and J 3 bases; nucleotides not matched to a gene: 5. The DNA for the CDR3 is TGTGCCATCACCCCGGACAGGGACTACGAGCAGTACTTC. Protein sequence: CAITPDRDYEQYF.

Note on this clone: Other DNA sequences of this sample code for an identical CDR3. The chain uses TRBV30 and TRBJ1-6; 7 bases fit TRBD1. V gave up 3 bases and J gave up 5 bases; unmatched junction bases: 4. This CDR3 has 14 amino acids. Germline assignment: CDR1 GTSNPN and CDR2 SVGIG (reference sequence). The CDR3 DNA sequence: TGTGCCTGGAGCGCTGGACAGGATAATTCACCCCTCCACTTT. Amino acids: CAWSAGQDNSPLHF.

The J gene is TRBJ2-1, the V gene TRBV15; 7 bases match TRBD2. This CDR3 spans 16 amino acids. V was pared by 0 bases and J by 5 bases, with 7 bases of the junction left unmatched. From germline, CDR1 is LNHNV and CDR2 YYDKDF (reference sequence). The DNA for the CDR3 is TGTGCCACCAGCAGAGACTCGGGGGGAGGAAACAATGAGCAGTTCTTC. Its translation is CATSRDSGGGNNEQFF.

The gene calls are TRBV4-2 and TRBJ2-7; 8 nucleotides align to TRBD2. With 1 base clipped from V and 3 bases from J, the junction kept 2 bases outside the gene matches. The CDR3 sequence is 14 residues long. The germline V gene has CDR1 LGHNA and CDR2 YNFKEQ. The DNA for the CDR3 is TGTGCCAGCAGCCAAGCGGGGGGGGTCTACGAGCAGTACTTC. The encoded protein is CASSQAGGVYEQYF.

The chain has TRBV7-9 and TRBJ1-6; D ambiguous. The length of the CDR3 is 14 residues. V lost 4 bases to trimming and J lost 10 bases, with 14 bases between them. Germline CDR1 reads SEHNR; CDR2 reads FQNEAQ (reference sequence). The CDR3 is CASSSPALLSPLHF. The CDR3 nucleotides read TGTGCCAGCAGCTCGCCCGCCCTGCTATCACCCCTCCACTTT.

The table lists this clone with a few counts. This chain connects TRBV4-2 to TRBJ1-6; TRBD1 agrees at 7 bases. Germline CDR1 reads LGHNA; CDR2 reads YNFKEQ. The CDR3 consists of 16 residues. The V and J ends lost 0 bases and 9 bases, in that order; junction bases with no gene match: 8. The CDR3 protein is CASSQDFAGGGSPLHF. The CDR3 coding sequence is TGTGCCAGCAGCCAAGATTTCGCAGGGGGAGGTTCACCCCTCCACTTT.